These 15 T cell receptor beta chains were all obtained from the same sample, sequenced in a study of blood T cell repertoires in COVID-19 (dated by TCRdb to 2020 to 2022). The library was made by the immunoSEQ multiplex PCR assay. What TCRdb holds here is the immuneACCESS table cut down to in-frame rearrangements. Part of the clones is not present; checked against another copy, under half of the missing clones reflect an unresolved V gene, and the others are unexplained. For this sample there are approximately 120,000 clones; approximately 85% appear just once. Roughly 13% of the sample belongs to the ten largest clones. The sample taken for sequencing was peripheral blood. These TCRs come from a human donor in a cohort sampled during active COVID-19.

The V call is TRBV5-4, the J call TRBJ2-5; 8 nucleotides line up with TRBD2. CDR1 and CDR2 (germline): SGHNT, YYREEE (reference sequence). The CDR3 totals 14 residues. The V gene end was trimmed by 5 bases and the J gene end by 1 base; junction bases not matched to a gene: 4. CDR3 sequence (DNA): TGTGCCAGCAGGGCCGGGGGGGGCCAAGAGACCCAGTACTTC. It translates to CASRAGGGQETQYF. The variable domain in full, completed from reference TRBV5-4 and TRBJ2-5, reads ETGVTQSPTHLIKTRGQQVTLRCSSQSGHNTVSWYQQALGQGPQFIFQYYREEENGRGNFPPRFSGLQFPNYSSELNVNALELDDSALYLCASRAGGGQETQYFGPGTRLLVL.

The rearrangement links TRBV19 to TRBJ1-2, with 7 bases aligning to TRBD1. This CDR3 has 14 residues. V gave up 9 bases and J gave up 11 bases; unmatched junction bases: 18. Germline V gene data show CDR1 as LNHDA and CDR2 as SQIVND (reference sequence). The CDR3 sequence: CASNRGPVERGYTF. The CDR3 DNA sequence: TGTGCCAGCAACAGGGGCCCCGTGGAAAGAGGTTACACCTTC. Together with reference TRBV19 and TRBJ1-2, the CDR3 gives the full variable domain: DGGITQSPKYLFRKEGQNVTLSCEQNLNHDAMYWYRQDPGQGLRLIYYSQIVNDFQKGDIAEGYSVSREKKESFPLTVTSAQKNPTAFYLCASNRGPVERGYTFGSGTRLTVV.

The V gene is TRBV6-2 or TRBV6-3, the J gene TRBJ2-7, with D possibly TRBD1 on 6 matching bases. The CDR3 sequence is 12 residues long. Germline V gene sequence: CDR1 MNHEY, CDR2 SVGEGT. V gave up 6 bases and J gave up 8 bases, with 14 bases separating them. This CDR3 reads CASSRDTPQQYF. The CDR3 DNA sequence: TGTGCCAGCAGCCGGGACACCCCGCAGCAGTACTTC.

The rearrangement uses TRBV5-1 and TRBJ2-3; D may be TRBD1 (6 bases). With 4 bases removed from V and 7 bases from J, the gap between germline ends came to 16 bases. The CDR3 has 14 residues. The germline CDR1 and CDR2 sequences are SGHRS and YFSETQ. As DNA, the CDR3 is TGCGCCAGCAGCAAGGACGTGGGGACAAATACGCAGTATTTT. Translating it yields CASSKDVGTNTQYF. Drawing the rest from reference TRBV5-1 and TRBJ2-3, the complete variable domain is KAGVTQTPRYLIKTRGQQVTLSCSPISGHRSVSWYQQTPGQGLQFLFEYFSETQRNKGNFPGRFSGRQFSNSRSEMNVSTLELGDSALYLCASSKDVGTNTQYFGPGTRLTVL.

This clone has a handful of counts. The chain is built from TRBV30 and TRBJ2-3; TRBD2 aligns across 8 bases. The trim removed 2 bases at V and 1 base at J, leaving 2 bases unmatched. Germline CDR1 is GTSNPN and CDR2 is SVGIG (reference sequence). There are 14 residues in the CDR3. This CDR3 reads CAWSTAGGTDTQYF. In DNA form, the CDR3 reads TGTGCCTGGAGTACAGCGGGGGGCACAGATACGCAGTATTTT. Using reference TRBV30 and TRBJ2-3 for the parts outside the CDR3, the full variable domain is SQTIHQWPATLVQPVGSPLSLECTVEGTSNPNLYWYRQAAGRGLQLLFYSVGIGQISSEVPQNLSASRPQDRQFILSSKKLLLSDSGFYLCAWSTAGGTDTQYFGPGTRLTVL.

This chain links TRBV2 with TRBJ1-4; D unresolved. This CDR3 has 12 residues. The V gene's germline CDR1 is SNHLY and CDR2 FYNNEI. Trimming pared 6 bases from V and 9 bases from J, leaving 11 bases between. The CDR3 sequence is CASRREVQKLFF. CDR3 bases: TGTGCCAGCAGGAGGGAAGTTCAAAAACTGTTTTTT.

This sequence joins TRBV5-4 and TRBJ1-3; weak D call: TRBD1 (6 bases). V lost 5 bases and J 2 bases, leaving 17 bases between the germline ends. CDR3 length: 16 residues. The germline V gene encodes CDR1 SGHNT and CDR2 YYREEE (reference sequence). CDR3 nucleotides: TGTGCCAGCAGGTTCGGGGGGCCGGGTACTGGAAACACCATATATTTT. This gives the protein CASRFGGPGTGNTIYF.

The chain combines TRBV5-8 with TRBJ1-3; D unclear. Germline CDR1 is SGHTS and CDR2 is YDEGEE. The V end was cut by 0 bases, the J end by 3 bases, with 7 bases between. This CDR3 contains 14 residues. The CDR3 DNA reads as TGTGCCAGCAGCTTGGAGGGAGTTGGAAACACCATATATTTT. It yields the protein CASSLEGVGNTIYF.

CDR3 in DNA: TGTGCCAGCAGCTTCGGGGGGAAGGGGACCTTCTATGGCTACACCTTC. Translation gives CASSFGGKGTFYGYTF. The chain recombines TRBV7-2 with TRBJ1-2, with D possibly matching TRBD1 (5 bases). Trimming removed 3 bases from V and 4 bases from J, with 18 bases in between. Germline-derived CDR1 and CDR2 are SGHTA and FQGNSA. This CDR3 contains 16 residues.

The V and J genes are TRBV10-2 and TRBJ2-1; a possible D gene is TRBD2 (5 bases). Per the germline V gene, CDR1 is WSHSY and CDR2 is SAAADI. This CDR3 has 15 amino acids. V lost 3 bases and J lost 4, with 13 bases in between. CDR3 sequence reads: CASSDPSTPYNEQFF. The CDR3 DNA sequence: TGCGCCAGCAGTGACCCTAGCACCCCTTACAATGAGCAGTTCTTC.

CDR3 coding DNA: TGCGCCAGCAGCCAAGATCGGGTACAGGGCGGATACCACTACGAGCAGTACTTC. This gives the protein CASSQDRVQGGYHYEQYF. V is TRBV4-1 and J is TRBJ2-7; a possible D gene is TRBD1 (6 bases). Germline V gene lookup returns CDR1 MGHRA and CDR2 YSYEKL. With 0 bases removed from V and 3 bases from J, the gap between germline ends came to 21 bases. The CDR3 totals 18 residues.

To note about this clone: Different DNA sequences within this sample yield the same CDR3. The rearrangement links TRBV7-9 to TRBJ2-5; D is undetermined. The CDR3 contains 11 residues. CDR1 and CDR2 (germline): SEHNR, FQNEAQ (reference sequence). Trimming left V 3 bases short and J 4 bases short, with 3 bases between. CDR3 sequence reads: CASSFRETQYF. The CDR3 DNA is TGTGCCAGCAGCTTTCGAGAGACCCAGTACTTC.

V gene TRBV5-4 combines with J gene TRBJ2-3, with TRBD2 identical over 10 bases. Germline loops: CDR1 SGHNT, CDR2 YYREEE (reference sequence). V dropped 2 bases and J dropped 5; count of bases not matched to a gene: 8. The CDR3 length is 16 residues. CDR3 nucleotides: TGTGCCAGCAGCTTAATTAGCGGGGGGCCGGGAGATACGCAGTATTTT. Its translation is CASSLISGGPGDTQYF.

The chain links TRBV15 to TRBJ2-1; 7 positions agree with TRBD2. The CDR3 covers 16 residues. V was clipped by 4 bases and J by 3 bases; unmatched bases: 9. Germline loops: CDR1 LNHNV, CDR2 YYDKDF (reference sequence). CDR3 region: CATSNPMGGNYNEQFF. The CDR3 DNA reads TGTGCCACCAGCAATCCTATGGGGGGGAACTACAATGAGCAGTTCTTC.

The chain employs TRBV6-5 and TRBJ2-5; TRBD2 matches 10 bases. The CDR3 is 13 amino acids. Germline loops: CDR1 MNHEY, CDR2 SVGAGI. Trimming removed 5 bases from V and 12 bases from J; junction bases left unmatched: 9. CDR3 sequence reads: CASSHRELAGKYF. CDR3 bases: TGTGCCAGCAGTCACCGGGAACTAGCGGGGAAGTACTTC.